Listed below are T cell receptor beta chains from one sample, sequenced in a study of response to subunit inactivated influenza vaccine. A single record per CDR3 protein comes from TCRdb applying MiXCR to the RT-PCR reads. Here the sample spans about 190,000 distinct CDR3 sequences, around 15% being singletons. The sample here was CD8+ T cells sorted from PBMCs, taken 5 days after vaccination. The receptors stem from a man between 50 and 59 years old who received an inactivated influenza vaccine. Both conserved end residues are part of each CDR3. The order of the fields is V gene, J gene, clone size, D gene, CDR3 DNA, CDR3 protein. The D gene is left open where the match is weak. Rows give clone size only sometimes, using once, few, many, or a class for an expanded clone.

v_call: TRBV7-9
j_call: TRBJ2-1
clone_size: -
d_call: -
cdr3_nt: TGTGCCAGCAGCCCGAGGGAGGGGGGCCCATACAATGAGCAGTTCTTC
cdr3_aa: CASSPREGGPYNEQFF

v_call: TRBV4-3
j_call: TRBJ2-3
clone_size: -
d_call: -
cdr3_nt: TGCGCCAGCAGCCAAGAAGGCAGATACTCAGATACGCAGTATTTT
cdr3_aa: CASSQEGRYSDTQYF

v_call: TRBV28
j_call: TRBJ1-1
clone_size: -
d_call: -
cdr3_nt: TGTGCCAGCAGTTTATTAGCCAGTTTGAACACTGAAGCTTTCTTT
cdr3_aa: CASSLLASLNTEAFF

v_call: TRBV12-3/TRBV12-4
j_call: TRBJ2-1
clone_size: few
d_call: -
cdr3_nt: TGTGCCAGCAGTTTAGCGGGGCCCTCGGGGAGCCCCCCGGTCTTC
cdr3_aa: CASSLAGPSGSPPVF

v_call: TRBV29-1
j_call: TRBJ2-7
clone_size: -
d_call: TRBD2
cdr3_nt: TGCAGCGTTACGACTAGCGGGAGCTACGAGCAGTACTTC
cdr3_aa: CSVTTSGSYEQYF

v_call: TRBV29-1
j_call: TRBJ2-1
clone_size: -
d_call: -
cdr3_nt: TGCAGCGTAGAGATTATCAGCGAGCAGTTCTTC
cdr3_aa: CSVEIISEQFF

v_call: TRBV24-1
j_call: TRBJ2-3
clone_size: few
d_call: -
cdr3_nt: TGTGCCACCAGTGACCGACAGTATTTT
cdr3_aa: CATSDRQYF

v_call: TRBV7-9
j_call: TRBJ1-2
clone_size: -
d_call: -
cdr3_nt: TGTGCCAGCAGCTTAGATCAGGGGACTGGCTATGGCTACACCTTC
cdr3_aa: CASSLDQGTGYGYTF

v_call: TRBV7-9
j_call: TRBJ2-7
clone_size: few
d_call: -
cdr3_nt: TGTGCCAGCAGCCGGGGGAGCACCCTGTCCTACGAGCAGTACTTC
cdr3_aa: CASSRGSTLSYEQYF

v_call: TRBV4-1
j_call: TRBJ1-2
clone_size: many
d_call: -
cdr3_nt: TGCGCCAGCAGCCAAGTATTTAGCTTCTATGGCTACACCTTC
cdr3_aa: CASSQVFSFYGYTF

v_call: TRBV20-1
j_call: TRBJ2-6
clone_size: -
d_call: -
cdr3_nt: TGCAGTGCGGCAGGGCTATCTGGGGCCAACGTCCTGACTTTC
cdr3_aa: CSAAGLSGANVLTF

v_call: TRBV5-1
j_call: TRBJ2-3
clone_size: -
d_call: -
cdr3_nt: TGCGCCAGCAGCTTGCCGTACGGCGGGGGCCTTAGCACAGATACGCAGTATTTT
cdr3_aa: CASSLPYGGGLSTDTQYF

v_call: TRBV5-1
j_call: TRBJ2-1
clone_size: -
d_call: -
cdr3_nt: TGCGCCAGCAGCGAGGGGACGAGCTCCTACAATGAGCAGTTCTTC
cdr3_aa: CASSEGTSSYNEQFF

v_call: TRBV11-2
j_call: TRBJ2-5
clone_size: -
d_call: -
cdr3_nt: TGTGCCAGCAGCCCCGGGCTCGGCTCGGGAGAGACCCAGTACTTC
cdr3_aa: CASSPGLGSGETQYF

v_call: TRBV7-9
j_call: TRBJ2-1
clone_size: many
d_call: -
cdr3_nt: TGTGCCAGCAGCCATACAGGCTACAATGAGCAGTTCTTC
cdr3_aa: CASSHTGYNEQFF

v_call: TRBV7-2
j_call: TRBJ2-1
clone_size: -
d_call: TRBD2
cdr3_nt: TGTGCCAGCAGTCTTGCGGCTGGCCTAGCGGGAGGGTCCTACAATGAGCAGTTCTTC
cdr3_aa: CASSLAAGLAGGSYNEQFF

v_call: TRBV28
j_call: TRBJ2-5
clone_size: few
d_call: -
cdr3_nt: TGTGCCAGCAGCCCAAACCAAGAGACCCAGTACTTC
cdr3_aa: CASSPNQETQYF

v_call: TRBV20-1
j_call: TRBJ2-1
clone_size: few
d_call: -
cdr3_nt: TGCAGTGCTAGAGATCTCAAGGGGGAGGACAATGAGCAGTTCTTC
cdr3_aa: CSARDLKGEDNEQFF

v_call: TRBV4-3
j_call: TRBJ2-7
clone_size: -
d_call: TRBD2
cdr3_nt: TGCGCCAGCAGCCAAGAACGGGACTACCTCTACGAGCAGTACTTC
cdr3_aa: CASSQERDYLYEQYF

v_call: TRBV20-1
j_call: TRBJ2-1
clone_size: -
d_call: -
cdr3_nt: TGCAGTGGAGGAACCTACAATGAGCAGTTCTTC
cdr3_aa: CSGGTYNEQFF

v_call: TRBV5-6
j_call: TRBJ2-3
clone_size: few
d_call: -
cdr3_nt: TGTGCCAGCAGCTTGGCGGTTTATAGCACAGATACGCAGTATTTT
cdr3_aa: CASSLAVYSTDTQYF

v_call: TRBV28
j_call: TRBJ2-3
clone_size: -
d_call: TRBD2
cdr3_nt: TGTGCCAGCAGGAAACTAGCGGGAGGTCTCACAGATACGCAGTATTTT
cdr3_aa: CASRKLAGGLTDTQYF

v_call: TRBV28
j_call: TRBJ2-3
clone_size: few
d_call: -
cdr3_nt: TGTGCCAGCAGTCGGGACTTCCGGACCGTAGATACGCAGTATTTT
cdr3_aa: CASSRDFRTVDTQYF

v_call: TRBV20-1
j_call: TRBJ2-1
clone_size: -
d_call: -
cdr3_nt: TGCAGTGCTAGACCGGTGACAGCTTATGAGCAGTTCTTC
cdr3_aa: CSARPVTAYEQFF